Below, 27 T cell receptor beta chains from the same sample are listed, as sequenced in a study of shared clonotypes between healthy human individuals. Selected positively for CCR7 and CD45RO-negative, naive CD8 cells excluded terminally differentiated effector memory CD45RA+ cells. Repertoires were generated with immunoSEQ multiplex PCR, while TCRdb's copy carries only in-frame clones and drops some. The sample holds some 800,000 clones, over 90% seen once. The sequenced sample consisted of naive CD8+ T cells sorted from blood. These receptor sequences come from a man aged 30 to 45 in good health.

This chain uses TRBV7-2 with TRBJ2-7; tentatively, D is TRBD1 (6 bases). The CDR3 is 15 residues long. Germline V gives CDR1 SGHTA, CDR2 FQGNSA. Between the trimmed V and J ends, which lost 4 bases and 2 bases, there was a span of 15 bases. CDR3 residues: CASSYFLGAPYEQYF. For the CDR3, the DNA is TGTGCCAGCAGCTATTTTTTGGGGGCGCCCTACGAGCAGTACTTC.

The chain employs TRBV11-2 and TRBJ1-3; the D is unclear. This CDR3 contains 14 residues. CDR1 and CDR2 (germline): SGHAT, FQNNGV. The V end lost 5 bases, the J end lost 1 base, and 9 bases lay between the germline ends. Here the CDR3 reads CASSPSNSGNTIYF. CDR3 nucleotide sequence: TGTGCCAGCAGCCCCAGCAATTCTGGAAACACCATATATTTT. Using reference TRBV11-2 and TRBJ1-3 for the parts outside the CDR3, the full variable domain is EAGVAQSPRYKIIEKRQSVAFWCNPISGHATLYWYQQILGQGPKLLIQFQNNGVVDDSQLPKDRFSAERLKGVDSTLKIQPAKLEDSAVYLCASSPSNSGNTIYFGEGSWLTVV.

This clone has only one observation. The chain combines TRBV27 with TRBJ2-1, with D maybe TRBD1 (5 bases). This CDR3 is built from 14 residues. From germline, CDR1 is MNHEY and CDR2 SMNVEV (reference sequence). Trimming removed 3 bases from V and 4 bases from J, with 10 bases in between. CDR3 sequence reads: CASSLSRVYNEQFF. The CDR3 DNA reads TGTGCCAGCAGTTTGAGCAGGGTGTACAATGAGCAGTTCTTC.

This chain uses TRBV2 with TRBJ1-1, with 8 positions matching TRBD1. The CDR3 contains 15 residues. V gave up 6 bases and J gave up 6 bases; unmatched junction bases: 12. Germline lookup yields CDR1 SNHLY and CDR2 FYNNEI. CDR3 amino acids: CASRGQDNQRAEAFF. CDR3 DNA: TGTGCCAGCAGGGGACAGGATAACCAACGCGCTGAAGCTTTCTTT.

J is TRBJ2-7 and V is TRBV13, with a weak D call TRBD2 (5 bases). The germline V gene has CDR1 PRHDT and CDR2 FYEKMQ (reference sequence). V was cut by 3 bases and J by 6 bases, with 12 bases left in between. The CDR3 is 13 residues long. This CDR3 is CASSFGGGREQYF. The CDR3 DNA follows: TGTGCCAGCAGCTTCGGTGGCGGGCGCGAGCAGTACTTC.

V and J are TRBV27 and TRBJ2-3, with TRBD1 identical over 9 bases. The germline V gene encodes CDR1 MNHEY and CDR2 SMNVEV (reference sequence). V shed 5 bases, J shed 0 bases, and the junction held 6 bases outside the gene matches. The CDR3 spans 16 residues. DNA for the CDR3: TGTGCCAGCAGTACACCGGGACAGGGTAGCACAGATACGCAGTATTTT. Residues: CASSTPGQGSTDTQYF.

CDR3 nucleotides: TGCGCCAGCAAGGACTACGAGCAGTACTTC. Protein: CASKDYEQYF. The chain couples TRBV10-2 to TRBJ2-7; D call uncertain. The CDR3 runs 10 residues. Germline V lookup: CDR1 WSHSY, CDR2 SAAADI. V shed 7 bases and J shed 3 bases, with 4 bases lying between them.

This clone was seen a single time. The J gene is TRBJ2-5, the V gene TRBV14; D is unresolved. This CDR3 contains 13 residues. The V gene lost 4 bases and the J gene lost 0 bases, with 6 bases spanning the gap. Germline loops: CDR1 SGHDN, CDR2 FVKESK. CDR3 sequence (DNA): TGTGCCAGCAGCCCCCACCACCAAGAGACCCAGTACTTC. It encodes CASSPHHQETQYF.

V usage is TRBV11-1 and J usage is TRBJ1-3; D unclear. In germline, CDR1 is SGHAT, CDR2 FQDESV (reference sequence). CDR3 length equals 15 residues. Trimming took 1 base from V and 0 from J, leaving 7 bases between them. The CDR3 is CASSLEDFSGNTIYF. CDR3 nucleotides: TGTGCCAGCAGCTTAGAGGATTTCTCTGGAAACACCATATATTTT.

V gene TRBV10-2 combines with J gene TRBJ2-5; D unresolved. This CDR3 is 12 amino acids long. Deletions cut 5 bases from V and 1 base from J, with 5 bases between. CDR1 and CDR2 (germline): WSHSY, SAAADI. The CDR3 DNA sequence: TGCGCCAGCAGTAGCTTCCAAGAGACCCAGTACTTC. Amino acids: CASSSFQETQYF.

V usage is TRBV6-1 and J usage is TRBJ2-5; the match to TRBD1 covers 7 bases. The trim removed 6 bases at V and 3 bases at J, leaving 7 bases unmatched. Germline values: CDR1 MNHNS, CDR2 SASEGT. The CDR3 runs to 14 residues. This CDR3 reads CASSWDSIKETQYF. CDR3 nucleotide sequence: TGTGCCAGCAGCTGGGACAGCATAAAAGAGACCCAGTACTTC.

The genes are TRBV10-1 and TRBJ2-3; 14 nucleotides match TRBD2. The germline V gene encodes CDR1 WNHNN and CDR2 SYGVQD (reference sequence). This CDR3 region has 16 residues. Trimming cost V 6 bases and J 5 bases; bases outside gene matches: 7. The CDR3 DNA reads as TGCGCCAGCAGCGGGACTAGCGGGAGTCTGGTAGATACGCAGTATTTT. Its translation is CASSGTSGSLVDTQYF.

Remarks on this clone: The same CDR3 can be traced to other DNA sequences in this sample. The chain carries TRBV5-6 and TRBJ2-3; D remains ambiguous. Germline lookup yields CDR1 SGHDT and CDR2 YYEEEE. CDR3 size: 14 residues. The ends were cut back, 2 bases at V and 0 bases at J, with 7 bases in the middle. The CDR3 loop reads CASSLSGSTDTQYF. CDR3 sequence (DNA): TGTGCCAGCAGCTTATCCGGGAGCACAGATACGCAGTATTTT.

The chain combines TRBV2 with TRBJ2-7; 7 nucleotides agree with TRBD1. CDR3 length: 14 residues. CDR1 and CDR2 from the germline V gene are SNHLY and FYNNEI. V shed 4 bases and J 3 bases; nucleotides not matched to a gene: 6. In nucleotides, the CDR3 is TGTGCCAGCAGTGGCTTATCAGGGGGCTACGAGCAGTACTTC. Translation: CASSGLSGGYEQYF.

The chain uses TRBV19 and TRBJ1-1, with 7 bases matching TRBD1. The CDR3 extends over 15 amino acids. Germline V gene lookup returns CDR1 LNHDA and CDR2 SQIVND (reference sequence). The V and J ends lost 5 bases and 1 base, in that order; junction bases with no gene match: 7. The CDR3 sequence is CASSAPRTGNTEAFF. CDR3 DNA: TGTGCCAGTAGTGCACCGCGGACAGGGAACACTGAAGCTTTCTTT.

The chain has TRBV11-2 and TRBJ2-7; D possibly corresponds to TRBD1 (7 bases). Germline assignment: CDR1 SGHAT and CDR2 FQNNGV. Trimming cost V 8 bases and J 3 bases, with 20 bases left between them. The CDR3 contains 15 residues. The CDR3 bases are TGTGCCAGCCGCGGGTGGAGGGGGCGTATCTACGAGCAGTACTTC. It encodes CASRGWRGRIYEQYF.

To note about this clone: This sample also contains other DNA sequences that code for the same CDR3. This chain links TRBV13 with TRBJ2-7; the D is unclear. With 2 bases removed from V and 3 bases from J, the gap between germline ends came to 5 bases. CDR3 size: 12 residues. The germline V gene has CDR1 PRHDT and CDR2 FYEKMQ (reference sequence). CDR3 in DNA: TGTGCCAGCAGCTTATCGAGCTACGAGCAGTACTTC. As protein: CASSLSSYEQYF.

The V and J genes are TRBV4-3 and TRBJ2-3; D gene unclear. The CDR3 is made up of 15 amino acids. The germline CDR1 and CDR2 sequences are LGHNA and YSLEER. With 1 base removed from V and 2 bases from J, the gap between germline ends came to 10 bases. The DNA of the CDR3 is TGCGCCAGCAGCCAAGGGGTTAGCTTCACAGATACGCAGTATTTT. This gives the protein CASSQGVSFTDTQYF.

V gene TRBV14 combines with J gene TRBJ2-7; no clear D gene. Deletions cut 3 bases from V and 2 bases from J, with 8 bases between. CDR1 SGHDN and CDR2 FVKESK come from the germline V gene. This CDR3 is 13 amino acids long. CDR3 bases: TGTGCCAGCAGCCAGCCGATGGCCTACGAGCAGTACTTC. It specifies CASSQPMAYEQYF.

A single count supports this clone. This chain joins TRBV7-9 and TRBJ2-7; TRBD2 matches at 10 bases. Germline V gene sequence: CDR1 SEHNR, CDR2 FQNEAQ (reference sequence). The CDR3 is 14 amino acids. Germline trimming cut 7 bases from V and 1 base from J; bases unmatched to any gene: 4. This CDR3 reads CASTGLAASYEQYF. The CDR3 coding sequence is TGTGCCAGCACCGGACTAGCGGCATCCTACGAGCAGTACTTC.

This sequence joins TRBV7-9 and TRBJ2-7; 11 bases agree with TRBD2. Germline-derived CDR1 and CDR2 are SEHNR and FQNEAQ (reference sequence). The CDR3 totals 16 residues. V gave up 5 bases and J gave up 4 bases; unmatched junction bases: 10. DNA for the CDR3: TGTGCCAGCAGCCCCCGGGCGACTAGCGGGATTTACGAGCAGTACTTC. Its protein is CASSPRATSGIYEQYF. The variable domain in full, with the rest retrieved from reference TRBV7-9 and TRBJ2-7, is DTGVSQNPRHKITKRGQNVTFRCDPISEHNRLYWYRQTLGQGPEFLTYFQNEAQLEKSRLLSDRFSAERPKGSFSTLEIQRTEQGDSAMYLCASSPRATSGIYEQYFGPGTRLTVT.

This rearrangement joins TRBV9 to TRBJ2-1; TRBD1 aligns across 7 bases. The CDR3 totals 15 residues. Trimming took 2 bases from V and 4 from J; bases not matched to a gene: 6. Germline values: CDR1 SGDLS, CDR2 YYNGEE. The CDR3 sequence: CASSVQGDSYNEQFF. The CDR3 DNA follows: TGTGCCAGCAGCGTCCAAGGGGACAGTTACAATGAGCAGTTCTTC.

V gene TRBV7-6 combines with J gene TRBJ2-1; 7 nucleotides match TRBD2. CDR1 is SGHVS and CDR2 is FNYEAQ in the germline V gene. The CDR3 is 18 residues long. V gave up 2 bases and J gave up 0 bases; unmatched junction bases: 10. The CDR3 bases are TGTGCCAGCAGCTTATTTGCTAGCGGACTAAGCTCCTACAATGAGCAGTTCTTC. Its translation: CASSLFASGLSSYNEQFF.

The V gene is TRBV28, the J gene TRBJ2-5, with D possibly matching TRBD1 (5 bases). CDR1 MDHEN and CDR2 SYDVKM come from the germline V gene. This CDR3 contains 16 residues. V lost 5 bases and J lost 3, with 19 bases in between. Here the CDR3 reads CASSTWGSRVEETQYF. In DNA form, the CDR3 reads TGTGCCAGCAGTACCTGGGGAAGCAGGGTAGAAGAGACCCAGTACTTC.

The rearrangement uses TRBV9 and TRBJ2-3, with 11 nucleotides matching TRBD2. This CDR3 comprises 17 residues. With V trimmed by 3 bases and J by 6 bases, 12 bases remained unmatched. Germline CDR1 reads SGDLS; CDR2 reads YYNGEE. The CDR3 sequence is CASSGGAISGRADTQYF. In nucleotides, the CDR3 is TGTGCCAGCAGCGGAGGGGCGATTAGCGGGAGGGCGGATACGCAGTATTTT.

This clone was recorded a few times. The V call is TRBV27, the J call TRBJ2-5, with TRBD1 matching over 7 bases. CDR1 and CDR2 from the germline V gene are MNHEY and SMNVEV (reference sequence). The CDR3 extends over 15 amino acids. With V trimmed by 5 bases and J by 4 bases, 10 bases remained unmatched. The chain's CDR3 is CASSGKTGPRETQYF. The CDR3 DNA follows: TGTGCCAGCAGTGGAAAGACAGGGCCGAGAGAGACCCAGTACTTC.

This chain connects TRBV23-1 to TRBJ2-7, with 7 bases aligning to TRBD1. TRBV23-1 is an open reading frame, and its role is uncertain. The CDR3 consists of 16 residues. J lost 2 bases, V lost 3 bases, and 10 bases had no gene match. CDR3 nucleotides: TGCGCCAGCAGTCAGGGGCCGGGACAGAGTCCCTACGAGCAGTACTTC. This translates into CASSQGPGQSPYEQYF.